Shown below are 28 T cell receptor beta chains from a single sample sequenced in a study of blood T cell repertoires in COVID-19. Clones were read by immunoSEQ multiplex PCR, and TCRdb kept only the in-frame ones, dropping some. The sample gives about 490,000 clones, 70% to 90% of which show up once; approximately 3.4% is in the top ten. The specimen was peripheral blood. All receptors come from a human donor in a cohort sampled during active COVID-19.

The genes are TRBV25-1 and TRBJ1-2; tentatively, D is TRBD1 (5 bases). From germline, CDR1 is MGHDK and CDR2 SYGVNS. Trimming removed 3 bases at V and 7 bases at J, with 15 bases between. This CDR3 is 14 amino acids long. CDR3 sequence: CASSDTGASSGYTF. The CDR3 region has the DNA TGTGCCAGCAGTGATACAGGCGCCAGCTCTGGCTACACCTTC.

The chain recombines TRBV6-2 or TRBV6-3 with TRBJ2-1, with 12 bases matching TRBD2. The CDR3 contains 16 residues. The junction had 10 bases not matched to a gene; V was cut back by 4 bases and J by 9 bases. Per the germline V gene, CDR1 is MNHEY and CDR2 is SVGEGT. The CDR3 spells CASSLQLAGGLGEQFF. CDR3 DNA: TGTGCCAGCAGTTTACAACTAGCGGGAGGCCTAGGTGAGCAGTTCTTC.

The V gene is TRBV15, the J gene TRBJ2-7; D is unclear. The CDR3 is 13 amino acids. V was clipped by 0 bases and J by 1 base, with 4 bases between them. Germline CDR1 is LNHNV and CDR2 is YYDKDF (reference sequence). The CDR3 loop reads CATSRELSYEQYF. The CDR3 DNA is TGTGCCACCAGCAGAGAACTTTCCTACGAGCAGTACTTC.

This clone was observed a few times. The chain joins TRBV27 to TRBJ1-5; D is uncertain. CDR3 length: 14 residues. V lost 0 bases to trimming and J lost 6 bases, with 9 bases between them. CDR1 MNHEY and CDR2 SMNVEV come from the germline V gene (reference sequence). The CDR3 sequence: CASSLSSWAQPQHF. Here the CDR3 DNA reads TGTGCCAGCAGTTTATCCTCGTGGGCTCAGCCCCAGCATTTT.

The chain couples TRBV24-1 to TRBJ1-2; D uncertain. This CDR3 has 15 amino acids. Between the trimmed V and J ends, which lost 1 base and 1 base, there was a span of 9 bases. Germline V gives CDR1 KGHDR, CDR2 SFDVKD. The CDR3 DNA sequence: TGTGCCACCAGTGATTTCGGGAGCCTTAACTATGGCTACACCTTC. Translated, it gives CATSDFGSLNYGYTF.

The chain carries TRBV28 and TRBJ1-5; no definite D call. V gave up 2 bases and J gave up 8 bases, with 13 bases separating them. Germline lookup yields CDR1 MDHEN and CDR2 SYDVKM. The CDR3 loop spans 14 amino acids. CDR3 sequence: CASSLPPTREPQHF. CDR3 in DNA: TGTGCCAGCAGTTTACCCCCAACGCGGGAGCCCCAGCATTTT.

The rearrangement uses TRBV7-8 and TRBJ1-2; 7 positions match TRBD1. The V segment lost 6 bases and the J segment 2 bases; nucleotides outside the gene matches: 3. CDR1 and CDR2 (germline): SGHVS, FQNEAQ. CDR3 size: 13 residues. The CDR3 here is CASRSTGNYGYTF. CDR3 nucleotide sequence: TGTGCCAGCAGGTCGACAGGGAACTATGGCTACACCTTC.

This chain links TRBV7-2 with TRBJ2-1; D gene uncertain. Trimming left V 1 base short and J 8 bases short, with 18 bases between. Germline CDR1 is SGHTA and CDR2 is FQGNSA. This CDR3 is 16 amino acids long. The CDR3 is CASSLVSRVPSDEQFF. The DNA for the CDR3 is TGTGCCAGCAGCTTAGTCTCCCGGGTCCCTTCAGATGAGCAGTTCTTC.

V gene TRBV5-4 combines with J gene TRBJ2-1; D perhaps matches TRBD2 (6 bases). CDR1 is SGHNT and CDR2 is YYREEE in the germline V gene (reference sequence). Trimming stripped 0 bases from V and 4 bases from J, with 11 bases between. The CDR3 spans 15 residues. The CDR3 nucleotides read TGTGCCAGCAGCTTGGACGGGAGTTGGTACAATGAGCAGTTCTTC. This sequence encodes CASSLDGSWYNEQFF. Variable domain in full (rest from reference TRBV5-4 and TRBJ2-1): ETGVTQSPTHLIKTRGQQVTLRCSSQSGHNTVSWYQQALGQGPQFIFQYYREEENGRGNFPPRFSGLQFPNYSSELNVNALELDDSALYLCASSLDGSWYNEQFFGPGTRLTVL.

As regards this clone: Other DNA sequences in this specimen translate into the identical CDR3. The chain combines TRBV11-2 with TRBJ1-2; 7 nucleotides match TRBD1. The germline CDR1 and CDR2 sequences are SGHAT and FQNNGV. The CDR3 runs 13 residues. Trimming removed 5 bases from V and 2 bases from J; junction bases left unmatched: 2. CDR3 region: CASSLDRNYGYTF. Written as DNA, the CDR3 is TGTGCCAGCAGCCTGGACAGGAACTATGGCTACACCTTC.

This clone was counted at least ten times. The J gene is TRBJ2-7, the V gene TRBV7-6; 10 bases align to TRBD1. Germline V gene data show CDR1 as SGHVS and CDR2 as FNYEAQ. V dropped 8 bases and J dropped 6; count of bases not matched to a gene: 7. The CDR3 has 13 residues. CDR3 sequence: CASDPGQGTEQYF. The CDR3 region has the DNA TGTGCCAGCGACCCGGGACAGGGGACCGAGCAGTACTTC.

The rearrangement uses TRBV14 and TRBJ1-1; no clear D. This CDR3 spans 14 amino acids. The germline gives CDR1 SGHDN, CDR2 FVKESK. Trimming left V 2 bases short and J 10 bases short, with 17 bases between. The DNA for the CDR3 is TGTGCCAGCAGCCAACAAGCGGGCTCGGGTCCAGCTTTCTTT. Translation: CASSQQAGSGPAFF.

V gene TRBV11-2 combines with J gene TRBJ2-3, with 12 bases fitting TRBD2. J gave up 4 bases and V 7 bases, and 6 bases lay outside the gene matches. The CDR3 sequence is 15 residues long. Germline V gives CDR1 SGHAT, CDR2 FQNNGV. The CDR3 bases are TGTGCCAGCACCCTGACTAGCGGGAGCCCAGATACGCAGTATTTT. It translates to CASTLTSGSPDTQYF. The entire variable domain, with the rest obtained from reference TRBV11-2 and TRBJ2-3, is as follows: EAGVAQSPRYKIIEKRQSVAFWCNPISGHATLYWYQQILGQGPKLLIQFQNNGVVDDSQLPKDRFSAERLKGVDSTLKIQPAKLEDSAVYLCASTLTSGSPDTQYFGPGTRLTVL.

This chain connects TRBV28 to TRBJ1-2; D uncertain. The CDR3 is made up of 15 amino acids. The V gene lost 5 bases and the J gene lost 4 bases, with 17 bases spanning the gap. Germline-derived CDR1 and CDR2 are MDHEN and SYDVKM. The CDR3, as DNA: TGTGCCAGCAGTGGCAAGACATTCTTTGGCTATGGCTACACCTTC. Translation: CASSGKTFFGYGYTF.

This chain links TRBV19 with TRBJ1-4, with D possibly being TRBD1 (6 bases). The CDR3 contains 13 residues. Germline V CDR1 and CDR2: LNHDA, SQIVND (reference sequence). The V gene lost 7 bases and the J gene lost 11 bases, with 17 bases spanning the gap. The CDR3 spells CASMAGDGWKLFF. The CDR3 DNA reads as TGTGCCAGTATGGCAGGGGATGGATGGAAACTGTTTTTT.

The chain uses TRBV11-2 and TRBJ1-2; D possibly corresponds to TRBD1 (6 bases). CDR3 size: 14 residues. CDR1 and CDR2 from the germline V gene are SGHAT and FQNNGV. Between the trimmed V and J ends, which lost 2 bases and 5 bases, there was a span of 12 bases. The CDR3 region is CASSLFSGAYGYTF. The CDR3 coding sequence is TGTGCCAGCAGCTTATTTTCAGGGGCTTATGGCTACACCTTC.

The chain is built from TRBV6-4 and TRBJ2-7, with TRBD2 matching 8 bases. The junction had 5 bases not matched to a gene; V was cut back by 4 bases and J by 6 bases. The CDR3 runs to 13 residues. Per germline, CDR1 MRHNA and CDR2 SNTAGT. CDR3 loop: CASSATGTSEQYF. The CDR3, as DNA: TGTGCCAGCAGTGCCACCGGGACTAGCGAGCAGTACTTC.

The table lists this clone with a count of one. The rearrangement links TRBV7-9 to TRBJ2-1; tentatively, D is TRBD2 (5 bases). The CDR3 is 16 amino acids. Germline values: CDR1 SEHNR, CDR2 FQNEAQ (reference sequence). Trimming pared 1 base from V and 9 bases from J, leaving 19 bases between. The CDR3 sequence is CASSLGGMPLKGEQFF. The DNA for the CDR3 is TGTGCCAGCAGCTTAGGAGGGATGCCCCTCAAGGGTGAGCAGTTCTTC. The full variable domain, rest sourced from reference TRBV7-9 and TRBJ2-1, is DTGVSQNPRHKITKRGQNVTFRCDPISEHNRLYWYRQTLGQGPEFLTYFQNEAQLEKSRLLSDRFSAERPKGSFSTLEIQRTEQGDSAMYLCASSLGGMPLKGEQFFGPGTRLTVL.

The V gene is TRBV7-3, the J gene TRBJ2-5, with D possibly TRBD2 on 6 matching bases. Germline lookup yields CDR1 SGHTA and CDR2 FQGTGA. Trimming removed 5 bases at V and 2 bases at J, with 15 bases between. The CDR3 length is 15 residues. CDR3 amino acids: CASSPGLTVQETQYF. Written as DNA, the CDR3 is TGTGCCAGCAGCCCGGGACTGACTGTACAAGAGACCCAGTACTTC.

CDR3 sequence reads: CASRYAYPGQQNTEAFF. Here the CDR3 DNA reads TGTGCCAGCAGGTACGCTTATCCGGGACAACAGAACACTGAAGCTTTCTTT. V gene TRBV6-2 or TRBV6-3 combines with J gene TRBJ1-1, with D possibly being TRBD1 (6 bases). Germline V gene lookup returns CDR1 MNHEY and CDR2 SVGEGT. The CDR3 spans 17 residues. Deletions cut 6 bases from V and 1 base from J, with 21 bases between.

The chain employs TRBV4-1 and TRBJ1-5, with 9 bases that match TRBD1. With V trimmed by 0 bases and J by 2 bases, 11 bases remained unmatched. The CDR3 sequence is 19 residues long. The V gene's germline CDR1 is MGHRA and CDR2 YSYEKL. The CDR3 coding sequence is TGCGCCAGCAGCCAAGACCCCCGGACAGGGGATGTTGGCAATCAGCCCCAGCATTTT. This gives the protein CASSQDPRTGDVGNQPQHF.

A note on this clone: The same CDR3 can be traced to other DNA sequences in this sample. The V and J genes are TRBV28 and TRBJ2-7; perhaps TRBD1 as D (7 bases). The CDR3 is 13 amino acids. The germline V and J ends were trimmed by 4 bases and 4 bases, with 11 bases remaining between them. The germline V gene encodes CDR1 MDHEN and CDR2 SYDVKM. CDR3 sequence reads: CASSSGGRYEQYF. CDR3 in DNA: TGTGCCAGCAGTTCAGGGGGGAGGTACGAGCAGTACTTC.

The chain carries TRBV28 and TRBJ1-2; the D gene is possibly TRBD1 (6 bases). Germline CDR1 and CDR2: MDHEN and SYDVKM. Trimming shortened V by 1 base and J by 8 bases, and 14 bases separated the two germline ends. The CDR3 runs 14 residues. Here the CDR3 DNA reads TGTGCCAGCAGTTTATCTCAGGGGAAGAGGGGCTACACCTTC. Encoded protein: CASSLSQGKRGYTF.

This chain connects TRBV11-2 to TRBJ2-7; no clear D gene. CDR1 is SGHAT and CDR2 is FQNNGV in the germline V gene. V was pared by 0 bases and J by 0 bases, with 6 bases between. This CDR3 spans 14 amino acids. The CDR3 is CASSLDHFSYEQYF. The CDR3 nucleotides read TGTGCCAGCAGCTTAGACCACTTCTCCTACGAGCAGTACTTC.

The chain employs TRBV10-2 and TRBJ1-5; perhaps TRBD1 as D (5 bases). V was clipped by 7 bases and J by 1 base, with 8 bases between them. The CDR3 extends over 13 amino acids. The V gene's germline CDR1 is WSHSY and CDR2 SAAADI. The CDR3 region is CASTRQSNQPQHF. CDR3 nucleotide sequence: TGCGCCAGCACCAGACAGAGCAATCAGCCCCAGCATTTT.

The chain has TRBV28 and TRBJ2-7; TRBD1 matches 7 bases. V was clipped by 6 bases and J by 1 base; unmatched bases: 9. Germline values: CDR1 MDHEN, CDR2 SYDVKM. The CDR3 extends over 15 amino acids. The CDR3 sequence is CASSLTGEGSYEQYF. The CDR3 nucleotides read TGTGCCAGCAGCCTTACAGGGGAAGGGTCCTACGAGCAGTACTTC.

The rearrangement links TRBV2 to TRBJ2-7; tentative D call: TRBD1 (6 bases). Germline-derived CDR1 and CDR2 are SNHLY and FYNNEI. Trimming pared 3 bases from V and 3 bases from J, leaving 12 bases between. The CDR3 length is 14 residues. The CDR3 bases are TGTGCCAGCAGTGACCCCGGGACACTCTACGAGCAGTACTTC. Translating it yields CASSDPGTLYEQYF. The entire variable domain, with the rest obtained from reference TRBV2 and TRBJ2-7, is as follows: EPEVTQTPSHQVTQMGQEVILRCVPISNHLYFYWYRQILGQKVEFLVSFYNNEISEKSEIFDDQFSVERPDGSNFTLKIRSTKLEDSAMYFCASSDPGTLYEQYFGPGTRLTVT.

In its sample, this clone was seen once. The V call is TRBV28, the J call TRBJ2-7, with 11 bases lining up with TRBD2. The CDR3 has 16 amino acids. V was pared by 3 bases and J by 5 bases, with 9 bases of the junction left unmatched. CDR1 is MDHEN, CDR2 SYDVKM, per germline. The CDR3 loop reads CASSLRPLAGEDEQYF. For the CDR3, the DNA is TGTGCCAGCAGTTTGAGGCCACTAGCGGGAGAGGACGAGCAGTACTTC.